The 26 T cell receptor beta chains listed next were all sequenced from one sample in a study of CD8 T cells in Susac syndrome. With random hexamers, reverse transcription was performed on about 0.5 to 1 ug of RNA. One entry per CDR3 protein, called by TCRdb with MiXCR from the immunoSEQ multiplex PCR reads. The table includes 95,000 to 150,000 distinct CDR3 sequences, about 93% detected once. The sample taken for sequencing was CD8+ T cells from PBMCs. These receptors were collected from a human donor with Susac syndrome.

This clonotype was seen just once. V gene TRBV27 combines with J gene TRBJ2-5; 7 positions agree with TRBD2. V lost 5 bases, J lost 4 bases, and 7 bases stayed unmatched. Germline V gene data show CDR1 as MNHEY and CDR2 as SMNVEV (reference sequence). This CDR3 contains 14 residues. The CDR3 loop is CASSPGLGRETQYF. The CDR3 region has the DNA TGTGCCAGCAGTCCAGGACTAGGGAGAGAGACCCAGTACTTC.

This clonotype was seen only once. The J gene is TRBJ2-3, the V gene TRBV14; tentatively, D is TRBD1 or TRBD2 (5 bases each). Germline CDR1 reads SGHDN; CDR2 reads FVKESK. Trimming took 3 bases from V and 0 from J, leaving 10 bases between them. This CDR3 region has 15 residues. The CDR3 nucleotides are TGTGCCAGCAGCCAGGGGGTATACAGCACAGATACGCAGTATTTT. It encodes CASSQGVYSTDTQYF.

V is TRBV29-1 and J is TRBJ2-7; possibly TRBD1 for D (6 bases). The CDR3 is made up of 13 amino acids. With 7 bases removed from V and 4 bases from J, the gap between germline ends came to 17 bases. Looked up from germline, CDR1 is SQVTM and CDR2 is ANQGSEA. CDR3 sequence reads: CSAWTVGAYEQYF. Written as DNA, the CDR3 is TGCAGCGCCTGGACAGTGGGTGCGTACGAGCAGTACTTC.

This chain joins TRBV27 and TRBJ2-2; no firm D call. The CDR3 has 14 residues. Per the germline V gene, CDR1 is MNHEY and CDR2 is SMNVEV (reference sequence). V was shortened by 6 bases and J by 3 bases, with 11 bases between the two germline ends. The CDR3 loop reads CASRSGPYTGELFF. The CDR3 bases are TGTGCCAGCAGATCAGGTCCTTACACCGGGGAGCTGTTTTTT.

The CDR3 nucleotides read TGCGCCAGCAGCCGGACGAGACAGGAACTTGAAGCTTTCTTT. It specifies CASSRTRQELEAFF. This sequence joins TRBV4-1 and TRBJ1-1, with TRBD1 as a possible D gene (6 bases). The CDR3 length is 14 residues. Trimming shortened V by 4 bases and J by 7 bases, and 16 bases separated the two germline ends. Germline V gene sequence: CDR1 MGHRA, CDR2 YSYEKL.

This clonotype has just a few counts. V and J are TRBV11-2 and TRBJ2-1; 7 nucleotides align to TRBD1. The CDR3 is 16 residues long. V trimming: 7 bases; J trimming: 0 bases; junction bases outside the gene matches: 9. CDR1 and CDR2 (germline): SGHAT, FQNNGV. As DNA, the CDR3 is TGTGCCAGCACAAGGACAGGCGTAAGCTCCTACAATGAGCAGTTCTTC. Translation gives CASTRTGVSSYNEQFF.

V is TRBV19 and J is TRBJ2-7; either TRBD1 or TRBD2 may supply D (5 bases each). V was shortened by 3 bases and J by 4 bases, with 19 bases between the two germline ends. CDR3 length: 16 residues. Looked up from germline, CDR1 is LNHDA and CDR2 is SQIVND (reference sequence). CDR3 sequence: CASSIGTVWTSYEQYF. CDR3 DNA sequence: TGTGCCAGTAGTATTGGGACCGTGTGGACATCTTACGAGCAGTACTTC.

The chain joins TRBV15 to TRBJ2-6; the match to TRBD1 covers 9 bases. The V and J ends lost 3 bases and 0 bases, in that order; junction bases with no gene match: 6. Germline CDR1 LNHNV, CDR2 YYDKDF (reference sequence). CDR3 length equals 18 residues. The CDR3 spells CATSSGTGSNSGANVLTF. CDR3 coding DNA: TGTGCCACCAGCAGCGGGACAGGGTCGAACTCTGGGGCCAACGTCCTGACTTTC. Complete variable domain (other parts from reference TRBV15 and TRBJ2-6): DAMVIQNPRYQVTQFGKPVTLSCSQTLNHNVMYWYQQKSSQAPKLLFHYYDKDFNNEADTPDNFQSRRPNTSFCFLDIRSPGLGDTAMYLCATSSGTGSNSGANVLTFGAGSRLTVL.

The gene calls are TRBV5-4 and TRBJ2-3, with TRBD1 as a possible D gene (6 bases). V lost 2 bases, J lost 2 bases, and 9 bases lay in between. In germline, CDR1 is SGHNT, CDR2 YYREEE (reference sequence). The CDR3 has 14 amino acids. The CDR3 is CASSFDRLTDTQYF. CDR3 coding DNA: TGTGCCAGCAGCTTTGACAGGCTCACAGATACGCAGTATTTT.

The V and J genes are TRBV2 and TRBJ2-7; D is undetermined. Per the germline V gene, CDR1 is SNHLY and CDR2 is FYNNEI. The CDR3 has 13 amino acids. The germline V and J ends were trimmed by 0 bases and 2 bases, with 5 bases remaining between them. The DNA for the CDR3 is TGTGCCAGCAGTGAAGCCGGCGCCTACGAGCAGTACTTC. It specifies CASSEAGAYEQYF.

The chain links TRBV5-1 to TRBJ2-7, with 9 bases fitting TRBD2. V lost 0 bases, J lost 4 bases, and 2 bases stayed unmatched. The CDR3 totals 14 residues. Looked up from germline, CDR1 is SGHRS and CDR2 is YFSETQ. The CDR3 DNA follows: TGCGCCAGCAGCTTGGGACTAGCGGAGTACGAGCAGTACTTC. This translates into CASSLGLAEYEQYF.

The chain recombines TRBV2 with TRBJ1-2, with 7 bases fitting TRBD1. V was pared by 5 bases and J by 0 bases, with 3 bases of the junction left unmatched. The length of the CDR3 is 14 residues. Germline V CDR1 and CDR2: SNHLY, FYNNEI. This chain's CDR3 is CASSSGQANYGYTF. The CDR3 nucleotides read TGTGCCAGCAGTAGCGGACAGGCTAACTATGGCTACACCTTC.

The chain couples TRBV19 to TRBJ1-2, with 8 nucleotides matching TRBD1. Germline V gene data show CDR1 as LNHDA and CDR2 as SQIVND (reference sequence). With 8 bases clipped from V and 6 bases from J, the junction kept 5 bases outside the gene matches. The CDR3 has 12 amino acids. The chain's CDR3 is CASASGGDGYTF. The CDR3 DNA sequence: TGTGCCAGTGCTTCAGGGGGCGATGGCTACACCTTC.

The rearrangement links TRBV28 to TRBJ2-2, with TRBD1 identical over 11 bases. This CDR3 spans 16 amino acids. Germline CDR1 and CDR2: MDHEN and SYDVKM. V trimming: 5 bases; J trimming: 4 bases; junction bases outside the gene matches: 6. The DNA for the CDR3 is TGTGCCAGCAGTCCTCCCGGGACAGGGGGCACCGGGGAGCTGTTTTTT. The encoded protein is CASSPPGTGGTGELFF.

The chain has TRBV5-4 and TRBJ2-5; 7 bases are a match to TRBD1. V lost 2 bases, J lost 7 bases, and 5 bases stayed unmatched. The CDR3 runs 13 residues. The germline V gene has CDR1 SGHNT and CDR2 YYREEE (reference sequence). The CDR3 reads CASSLRGLGTQYF. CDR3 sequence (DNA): TGTGCCAGCAGCTTAAGGGGGCTTGGGACCCAGTACTTC.

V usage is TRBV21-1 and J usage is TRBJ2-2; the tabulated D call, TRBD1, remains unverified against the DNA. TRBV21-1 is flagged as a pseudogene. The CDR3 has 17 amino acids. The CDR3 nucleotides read TGTGCCAGCAGCAAGCGTGGGGGACAGATTAACACCGGGGAGCTGTTTTTT. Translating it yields CASSKRGGQINTGELFF.

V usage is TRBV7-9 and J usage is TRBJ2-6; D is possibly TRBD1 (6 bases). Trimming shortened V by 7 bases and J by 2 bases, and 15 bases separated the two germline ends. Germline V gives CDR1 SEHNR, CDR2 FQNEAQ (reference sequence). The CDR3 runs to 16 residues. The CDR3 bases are TGTGCCAGCACCGTCGGTTGGGGGCCTGGGGCCAACGTCCTGACTTTC. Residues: CASTVGWGPGANVLTF.

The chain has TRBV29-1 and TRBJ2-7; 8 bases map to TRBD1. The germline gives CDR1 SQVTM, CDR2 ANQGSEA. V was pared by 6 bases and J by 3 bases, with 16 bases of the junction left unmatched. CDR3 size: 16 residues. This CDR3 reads CSVLPEGTGDHYEQYF. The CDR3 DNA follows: TGCAGCGTACTACCTGAAGGGACAGGCGACCACTACGAGCAGTACTTC.

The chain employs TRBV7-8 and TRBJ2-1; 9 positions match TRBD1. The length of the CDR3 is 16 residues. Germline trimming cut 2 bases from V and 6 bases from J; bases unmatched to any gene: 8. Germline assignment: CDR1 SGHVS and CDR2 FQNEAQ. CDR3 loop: CASSLNSGTGSNEQFF. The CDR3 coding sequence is TGTGCCAGCAGCTTAAACTCCGGGACAGGGAGCAATGAGCAGTTCTTC.

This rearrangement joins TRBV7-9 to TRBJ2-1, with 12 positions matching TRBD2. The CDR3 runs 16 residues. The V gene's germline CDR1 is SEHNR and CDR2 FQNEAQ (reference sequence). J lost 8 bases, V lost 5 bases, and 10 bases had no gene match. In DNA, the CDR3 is TGTGCCAGCAGCGCAACTAGCGGGAGGTCGGCCCATGAGCAGTTCTTC. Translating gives CASSATSGRSAHEQFF.

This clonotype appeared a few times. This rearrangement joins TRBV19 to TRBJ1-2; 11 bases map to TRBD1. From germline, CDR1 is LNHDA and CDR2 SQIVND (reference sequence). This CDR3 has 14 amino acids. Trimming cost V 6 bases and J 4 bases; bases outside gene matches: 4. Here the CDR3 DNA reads TGTGCCAGTAGCGACGGGACAGGGGGCTATGGCTACACCTTC. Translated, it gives CASSDGTGGYGYTF.

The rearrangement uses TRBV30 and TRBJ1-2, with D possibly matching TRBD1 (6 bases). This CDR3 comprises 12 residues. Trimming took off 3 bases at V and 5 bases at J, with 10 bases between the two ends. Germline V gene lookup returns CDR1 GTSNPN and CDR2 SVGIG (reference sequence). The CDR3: CAWRVTGYGYTF. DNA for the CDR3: TGTGCCTGGAGGGTTACAGGGTATGGCTACACCTTC.

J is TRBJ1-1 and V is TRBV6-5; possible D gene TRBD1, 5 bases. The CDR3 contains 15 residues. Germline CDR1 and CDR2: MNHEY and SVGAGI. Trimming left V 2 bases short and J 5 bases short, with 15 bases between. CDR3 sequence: CASSYTIRGGTEAFF. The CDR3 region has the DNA TGTGCCAGCAGTTACACGATAAGGGGAGGAACTGAAGCTTTCTTT.

The CDR3: CASSFTGFGGNQPQHF. The DNA of the CDR3 is TGTGCCAGCAGTTTTACCGGGTTCGGGGGCAATCAGCCCCAGCATTTT. This chain uses TRBV27 with TRBJ1-5; D remains unclear. CDR3 length: 16 residues. Trimming left V 3 bases short and J 2 bases short, with 14 bases between. Per the germline V gene, CDR1 is MNHEY and CDR2 is SMNVEV (reference sequence).

CDR3 nucleotide sequence: TGCAGTGCTAGAGAACGGAGTGACAATGAGCAGTTCTTC. Translated: CSARERSDNEQFF. The V call is TRBV20-1, the J call TRBJ2-1; D is unclear. The CDR3 has 13 residues. Per the germline V gene, CDR1 is DFQATT and CDR2 is SNEGSKA (reference sequence). The ends were cut back, 0 bases at V and 5 bases at J, with 8 bases in the middle.

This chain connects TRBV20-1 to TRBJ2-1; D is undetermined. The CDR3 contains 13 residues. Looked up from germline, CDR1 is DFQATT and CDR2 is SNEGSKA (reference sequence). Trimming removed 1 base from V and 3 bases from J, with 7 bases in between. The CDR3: CSARVRDYNEQFF. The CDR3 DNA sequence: TGCAGTGCTAGAGTTCGAGACTACAATGAGCAGTTCTTC.